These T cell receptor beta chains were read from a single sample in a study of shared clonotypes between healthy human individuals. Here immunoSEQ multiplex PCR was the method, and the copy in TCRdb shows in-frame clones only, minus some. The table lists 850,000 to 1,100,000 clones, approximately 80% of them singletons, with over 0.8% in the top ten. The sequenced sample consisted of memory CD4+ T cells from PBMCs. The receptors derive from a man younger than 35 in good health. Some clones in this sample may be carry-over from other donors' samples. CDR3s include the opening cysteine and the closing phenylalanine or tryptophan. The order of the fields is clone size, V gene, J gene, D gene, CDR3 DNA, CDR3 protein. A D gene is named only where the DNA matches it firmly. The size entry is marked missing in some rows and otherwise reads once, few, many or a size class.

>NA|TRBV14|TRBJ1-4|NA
TGTGCCAGCAGCGAGCGAGGGTTGGGTGTTGAAAAACTGTTTTTT
CASSERGLGVEKLFF
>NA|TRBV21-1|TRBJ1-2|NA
TGTGCCAGCAGCACCTACAGGGGATTACCCCTCTCGGACTATGGCTACACCTTC
CASSTYRGLPLSDYGYTF
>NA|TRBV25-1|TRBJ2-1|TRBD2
TGTGCCAGCAGTCGAGCGGGGGAGCAGTTCTTC
CASSRAGEQFF
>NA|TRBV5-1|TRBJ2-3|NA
TGCGCCAGCAGCTTGGATGCTAGCCTTCCCACAGATACGCAGTATTTT
CASSLDASLPTDTQYF
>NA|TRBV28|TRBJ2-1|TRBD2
TGTGCCAGCAGTTTACTAGCGGGAGCAATCGTGTTCTTC
CASSLLAGAIVFF
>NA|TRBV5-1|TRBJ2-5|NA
TGCGCCAGCAGAAGACAGGAAGAGACCCAGTACTTC
CASRRQEETQYF
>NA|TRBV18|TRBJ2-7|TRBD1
TGTGCCAGCTCACTAGGACAGGGCAGCGCCTACGAGCAGTACTTC
CASSLGQGSAYEQYF
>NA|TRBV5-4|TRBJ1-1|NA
TGTGCCAGCAGCGGCGGGACGCCCATTGGTTGGGGGGAAGCTTTCTTT
CASSGGTPIGWGEAFF
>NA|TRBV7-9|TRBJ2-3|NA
TGTGCCAGCAGCTTAGCGCGGGCCCGCCAGGATACGCAGTATTTT
CASSLARARQDTQYF
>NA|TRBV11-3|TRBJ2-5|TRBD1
TGTGTCAGCAGCCCAGACAGGGGAAAGACCCAGTACTTC
CVSSPDRGKTQYF
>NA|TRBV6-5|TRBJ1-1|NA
TGTGCCAGCAGTCCAAACACTGAAGCTTTCTTT
CASSPNTEAFF
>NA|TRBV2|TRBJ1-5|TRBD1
TGTGCCAGCAGGAGGACAGGGCTCAATCAGCCCCAGCATTTT
CASRRTGLNQPQHF
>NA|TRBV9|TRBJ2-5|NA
TGTGCCAGCAGCTCCGGGGTAGGGCAAGAGACCCAGTACTTC
CASSSGVGQETQYF
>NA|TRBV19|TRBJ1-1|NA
TGTGCCGGTGGACATTTGAACACTGAAGCTTTCTTT
CAGGHLNTEAFF
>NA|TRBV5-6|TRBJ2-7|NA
TGTGCCAGCAGCTTTGACAGGCTCTCCTACGAGCAGTACTTC
CASSFDRLSYEQYF
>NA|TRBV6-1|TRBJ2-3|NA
TGTGCCAGCGGGAACCGAGATACGCAGTATTTT
CASGNRDTQYF
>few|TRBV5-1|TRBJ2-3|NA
TGCGCCAGCAGGGACAGTTCTAGCACAGATACGCAGTATTTT
CASRDSSSTDTQYF
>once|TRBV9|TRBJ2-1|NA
TGTGCCAGCAGTGCCGGACACTGGGAGCAGTTCTTC
CASSAGHWEQFF
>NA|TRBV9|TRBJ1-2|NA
TGTGCCAGCAGCCCCCCCAGAGTTACCTATGGCTACACCTTC
CASSPPRVTYGYTF
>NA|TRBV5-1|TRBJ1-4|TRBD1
TGCGCCAGCAGCCCGAGGACAGGAACTAATGACAAACTGTTTTTT
CASSPRTGTNDKLFF
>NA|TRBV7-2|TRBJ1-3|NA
TGTGCCAGCACCGACAACGCTGGAAACACCATATATTTT
CASTDNAGNTIYF
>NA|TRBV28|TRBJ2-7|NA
TGTGCCAGCAGCCAACGGTACGAGCAGTACTTC
CASSQRYEQYF
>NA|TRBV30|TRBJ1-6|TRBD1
TGTGCCTGGAGAGGACAGGGGGGGGATTCACCCCTCCACTTT
CAWRGQGGDSPLHF
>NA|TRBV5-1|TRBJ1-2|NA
TGCGCCAGCAGCTTTCCAGGGGACGGCTACACCTTC
CASSFPGDGYTF
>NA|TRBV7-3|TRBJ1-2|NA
TGTGCCAGCAGCTGGGGGCAGGGCGATGGCTACACCTTC
CASSWGQGDGYTF
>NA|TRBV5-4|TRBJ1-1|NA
TGTGCCAGCACCCTGGGGCCCAACACTGAAGCTTTCTTT
CASTLGPNTEAFF
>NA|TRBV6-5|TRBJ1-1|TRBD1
TGTGCCAGCAGTTCCCGTCGACAGGGATTCCGATTGGCTTTCTTT
CASSSRRQGFRLAFF
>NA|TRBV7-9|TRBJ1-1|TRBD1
TGTGCCAGCAGCGTGACAGGGGGCACTGAAGCTTTCTTT
CASSVTGGTEAFF